The 23 T cell receptor beta chains given below trace back to one sample, sequenced in a study of somatic mutations in cytotoxic T cells in rheumatoid arthritis. Using immunoSEQ multiplex PCR, the repertoire was profiled, and TCRdb retains in-frame clones only, with some absent. Here the sample spans about 30,000 clones, around 83% being singletons. The sample taken for sequencing was CD8+ T cells sorted from blood. These TCRs come from an adult with rheumatoid arthritis.

The J gene is TRBJ2-7, the V gene TRBV13; a weak D match, TRBD1 (5 bases). The germline V gene has CDR1 PRHDT and CDR2 FYEKMQ (reference sequence). V lost 8 bases and J lost 3, with 11 bases in between. The length of the CDR3 is 12 residues. The CDR3 coding sequence is TGTGCCAGCCAACAGGAAAACTACGAGCAGTACTTC. The encoded protein is CASQQENYEQYF.

V usage is TRBV29-1 and J usage is TRBJ1-1; TRBD1 might be the D (6 bases). CDR3 length equals 13 residues. Germline CDR1 and CDR2: SQVTM and ANQGSEA. V was shortened by 4 bases and J by 1 base, with 10 bases between the two germline ends. The CDR3 DNA is TGCAGCGTTGCAGTAGGGGGGAACACTGAAGCTTTCTTT. Encoded protein: CSVAVGGNTEAFF.

This chain connects TRBV7-9 to TRBJ2-1, with 12 bases identical to TRBD2. Germline assignment: CDR1 SEHNR and CDR2 FQNEAQ (reference sequence). The trim removed 4 bases at V and 8 bases at J, leaving 6 bases unmatched. This CDR3 region has 15 residues. The chain's CDR3 is CASSSPTSGGDEQFF. CDR3 DNA sequence: TGTGCCAGCAGCTCCCCGACTAGCGGGGGCGATGAGCAGTTCTTC.

The V gene is TRBV7-9, the J gene TRBJ2-2; D not resolved. Germline CDR1 and CDR2: SEHNR and FQNEAQ (reference sequence). The CDR3 has 17 amino acids. Trimming cost V 0 bases and J 0 bases, with 11 bases left between them. The chain's CDR3 is CASSLARRGANTGELFF. CDR3 nucleotides: TGTGCCAGCAGCTTAGCGAGACGCGGAGCGAACACCGGGGAGCTGTTTTTT. Full variable domain (rest looked up from reference TRBV7-9 and TRBJ2-2): DTGVSQNPRHKITKRGQNVTFRCDPISEHNRLYWYRQTLGQGPEFLTYFQNEAQLEKSRLLSDRFSAERPKGSFSTLEIQRTEQGDSAMYLCASSLARRGANTGELFFGEGSRLTVL.

The chain is built from TRBV9 and TRBJ1-4; TRBD1 might be the D (5 bases). V lost 0 bases, J lost 13 bases, and 13 bases lay in between. Germline V gene sequence: CDR1 SGDLS, CDR2 YYNGEE. CDR3 size: 13 residues. DNA of the CDR3: TGTGCCAGCAGCGTAGGAGACGACAGCCGACTGTTTTTT. It translates to CASSVGDDSRLFF.

The V and J genes are TRBV19 and TRBJ2-7; TRBD1 aligns across 10 bases. There are 16 residues in the CDR3. Germline-derived CDR1 and CDR2 are LNHDA and SQIVND (reference sequence). The trim removed 6 bases at V and 4 bases at J, leaving 12 bases unmatched. The CDR3 DNA is TGTGCCAGTAGCTCTCCGGGACAGGGGCTCATTTACGAGCAGTACTTC. It translates to CASSSPGQGLIYEQYF.

The rearrangement joins TRBV6-5 to TRBJ1-1; 10 bases map to TRBD1. In germline, CDR1 is MNHEY, CDR2 SVGAGI. J lost 8 bases, V lost 2 bases, and 2 bases had no gene match. The CDR3 is 13 residues long. This chain's CDR3 is CASSYATGGEAFF. The CDR3 nucleotides are TGTGCCAGCAGTTACGCGACAGGGGGCGAAGCTTTCTTT.

This clone was counted a few times. The chain recombines TRBV7-9 with TRBJ2-3, with no clear D. The CDR3 runs 11 residues. Deletions cut 5 bases from V and 5 bases from J, with 5 bases between. Germline V CDR1 and CDR2: SEHNR, FQNEAQ (reference sequence). DNA of the CDR3: TGTGCCAGCAGCCCAAAAGATACGCAGTATTTT. Translating gives CASSPKDTQYF.

This clone is a singleton in its sample. The chain recombines TRBV4-2 with TRBJ1-6, with D unclear. The germline CDR1 and CDR2 sequences are LGHNA and YNFKEQ. V gave up 0 bases and J gave up 4 bases, with 10 bases separating them. The CDR3 has 16 residues. The CDR3 region has the DNA TGTGCCAGCAGCCAAGAAGGACGGGTTTATAATTCACCCCTCCACTTT. This translates into CASSQEGRVYNSPLHF.

This chain connects TRBV30 to TRBJ2-5, with 7 bases that match TRBD2. The CDR3 loop spans 14 amino acids. Germline CDR1 is GTSNPN and CDR2 is SVGIG (reference sequence). V lost 2 bases to trimming and J lost 5 bases; unmatched junction nucleotides: 8. CDR3 in DNA: TGTGCCTGGAGTCCCAGGACTAGTGGGGAGACCCAGTACTTC. Protein product: CAWSPRTSGETQYF.

The CDR3 reads CASGSGSYNEQFF. Written as DNA, the CDR3 is TGTGCTAGTGGTTCCGGTTCCTACAATGAGCAGTTCTTC. The rearrangement uses TRBV12-5 and TRBJ2-1, with D uncertain. Trimming took 4 bases from V and 1 from J, leaving 5 bases between them. Germline V gene lookup returns CDR1 LGHNT and CDR2 FRNRAP. This CDR3 comprises 13 residues.

This chain joins TRBV29-1 and TRBJ2-3, with D unclear. The CDR3 loop spans 14 amino acids. The germline CDR1 and CDR2 sequences are SQVTM and ANQGSEA. V was trimmed by 4 bases and J by 0 bases, leaving 11 bases between them. This CDR3 is CSVVERSSTDTQYF. CDR3 coding DNA: TGCAGCGTTGTCGAACGAAGCAGCACAGATACGCAGTATTTT.

The chain links TRBV2 to TRBJ2-1; TRBD1 or TRBD2 may be the D gene (6 bases each). The CDR3 spans 16 residues. The V gene's germline CDR1 is SNHLY and CDR2 FYNNEI. V lost 4 bases and J lost 3, with 16 bases in between. The CDR3 loop reads CASSGGAETYYNEQFF. In nucleotides, the CDR3 is TGTGCCAGCAGTGGGGGGGCAGAAACTTACTACAATGAGCAGTTCTTC.

V usage is TRBV19 and J usage is TRBJ1-5; D is perhaps TRBD1 (6 bases). Germline V gene lookup returns CDR1 LNHDA and CDR2 SQIVND (reference sequence). This CDR3 contains 16 residues. V was cut by 4 bases and J by 1 base, with 14 bases left in between. CDR3 loop: CASSTGQNPSNQPQHF. Written as DNA, the CDR3 is TGTGCCAGTAGTACCGGACAGAACCCAAGCAATCAGCCCCAGCATTTT.

The genes are TRBV6-5 and TRBJ2-1; D is unclear. V was shortened by 0 bases and J by 6 bases, with 9 bases between the two germline ends. This CDR3 has 14 amino acids. Germline-derived CDR1 and CDR2 are MNHEY and SVGAGI. Written as DNA, the CDR3 is TGTGCCAGCAGTTACTCGCCCAGCAGCAATGAGCAGTTCTTC. Encoded protein: CASSYSPSSNEQFF.

The chain uses TRBV9 and TRBJ2-1; TRBD2 matches at 8 bases. The CDR3 sequence is 16 residues long. With V trimmed by 0 bases and J by 7 bases, 9 bases remained unmatched. Looked up from germline, CDR1 is SGDLS and CDR2 is YYNGEE. The CDR3 coding sequence is TGTGCCAGCAGCGTAGGTGGGACTAGGGGCGGAAATGAGCAGTTCTTC. As protein: CASSVGGTRGGNEQFF.

The rearrangement links TRBV6-1 to TRBJ2-3; 7 bases align to TRBD2. Losses at the gene ends were 1 base for V and 4 bases for J; bases not matched to a gene: 5. CDR3 size: 15 residues. CDR1 MNHNS and CDR2 SASEGT come from the germline V gene. CDR3 protein: CASSEGSSGADTQYF. CDR3 nucleotide sequence: TGTGCCAGCAGTGAAGGGTCTAGCGGAGCAGATACGCAGTATTTT.

CDR3 sequence: CASSFAGGGDGYTF. CDR3 in DNA: TGTGCCAGCAGCTTCGCCGGGGGGGGAGATGGCTACACCTTC. V usage is TRBV4-2 and J usage is TRBJ1-2; tentative D call: TRBD1 (5 bases). Germline-derived CDR1 and CDR2 are LGHNA and YNFKEQ. This CDR3 spans 14 amino acids. Between the trimmed V and J ends, which lost 5 bases and 6 bases, there was a span of 16 bases.

The gene calls are TRBV9 and TRBJ2-1, with 9 positions matching TRBD1. The J segment lost 8 bases and the V segment lost 3 bases, leaving 9 bases of the junction unmatched. The CDR3 has 15 residues. The V gene's germline CDR1 is SGDLS and CDR2 YYNGEE. The CDR3 spells CASSDIDRDRDEQFF. The DNA of the CDR3 is TGTGCCAGCAGCGACATAGACCGGGACAGGGATGAGCAGTTCTTC. The full variable domain, with the rest looked up from reference TRBV9 and TRBJ2-1, is DSGVTQTPKHLITATGQRVTLRCSPRSGDLSVYWYQQSLDQGLQFLIQYYNGEERAKGNILERFSAQQFPDLHSELNLSSLELGDSALYFCASSDIDRDRDEQFFGPGTRLTVL.

The chain uses TRBV29-1 and TRBJ1-2; tentatively, D is TRBD1 (5 bases). Trimming left V 4 bases short and J 8 bases short, with 14 bases between. Germline V gene data show CDR1 as SQVTM and CDR2 as ANQGSEA. CDR3 length equals 12 residues. The CDR3 sequence: CSVAGIYGGYTF. As DNA, the CDR3 is TGCAGCGTTGCAGGGATATATGGCGGCTACACCTTC.

CDR3 loop: CASGLVGYEQYF. CDR3 coding DNA: TGTGCTAGTGGTTTGGTCGGCTACGAGCAGTACTTC. The chain is built from TRBV12-5 and TRBJ2-7, with D hard to call. Germline V CDR1 and CDR2: LGHNT, FRNRAP. V gave up 0 bases and J gave up 3 bases, with 3 bases separating them. CDR3 length: 12 residues.

The chain employs TRBV6-1 and TRBJ1-2; D unclear. V was clipped by 2 bases and J by 3 bases, with 10 bases between them. Germline assignment: CDR1 MNHNS and CDR2 SASEGT. The CDR3 totals 14 residues. Here the CDR3 DNA reads TGTGCCAGCAGTGAATCGGGCAGCTACTATGGCTACACCTTC. Translated: CASSESGSYYGYTF.

The chain joins TRBV7-9 to TRBJ2-1; weak D call: TRBD1 (5 bases). V lost 4 bases and J 1 base, leaving 5 bases between the germline ends. Germline CDR1 and CDR2: SEHNR and FQNEAQ (reference sequence). The CDR3 runs 13 residues. CDR3 region: CASSSGSYNEQFF. CDR3 nucleotides: TGTGCCAGCAGCTCAGGGTCCTACAATGAGCAGTTCTTC. The variable domain in full, with the rest retrieved from reference TRBV7-9 and TRBJ2-1, is DTGVSQNPRHKITKRGQNVTFRCDPISEHNRLYWYRQTLGQGPEFLTYFQNEAQLEKSRLLSDRFSAERPKGSFSTLEIQRTEQGDSAMYLCASSSGSYNEQFFGPGTRLTVL.